The rows below give T cell receptor beta chains drawn from one sample of a study of blood T cell repertoires in COVID-19. The protocol was immunoSEQ multiplex PCR, while the TCRdb copy is restricted to in-frame clones and leaves out a portion. The sample has 320,000 or so clones, roughly 87% seen once. What was sequenced was PBMCs or T cells enriched from blood (not recorded which). These receptors all come from a woman aged 25-40 years who had recovered from COVID-19. Each CDR3 is given with its conserved first and last residue. A D gene is named only where the DNA matches it firmly. Size values are once, few and many counts, or a class for expanded clones, and some rows have none.

CDR3nt,CDR3aa,abundance,d_gene,v_gene,j_gene
TGTGCCAGCAGCTTATCGGGGGTGAGCAATCAGCCCCAGCATTTT,CASSLSGVSNQPQHF,few,-,TRBV7-2,TRBJ1-5
TGTGCCAGCAGCCCAGGGGCCACTGAAGCTTTCTTT,CASSPGATEAFF,few,-,TRBV11-2,TRBJ1-1
TGTGCCAGCAGTGATTGGCAGGGGGTTGAGCAGTACTTC,CASSDWQGVEQYF,-,TRBD1,TRBV2,TRBJ2-7
TGTGCCAGCAGTTTGCCCGGGGGTGAGACCCAGTACTTC,CASSLPGGETQYF,-,-,TRBV12-3/TRBV12-4,TRBJ2-5
TGTGCCACCAGTGAACCTCAGGGTCAGGGCAATCAGCCCCAGCATTTT,CATSEPQGQGNQPQHF,-,-,TRBV24-1,TRBJ1-5
TGTGCCAGCAGCGTAGGGGTAGCGCACCAAGAGACCCAGTACTTC,CASSVGVAHQETQYF,once,-,TRBV9,TRBJ2-5
TGTGCCAGCAGCCAATGGGGCGGGATAGAAGCTTTCTTT,CASSQWGGIEAFF,once,-,TRBV3-1/TRBV3-2,TRBJ1-1
TGTGCCAGCAGCTTAGGGACAGGGGGATTCGGGGAGCAGTTCTTC,CASSLGTGGFGEQFF,few,TRBD1,TRBV11-2,TRBJ2-1
TGCGCCAGCAGCCAAGGAATGGGGCCCACGACGTTT,CASSQGMGPTTF,-,-,TRBV4-1,TRBJ1-1
TGTGCCAGCTCACCATGGAGAGACCCTAACACTGAAGCTTTCTTT,CASSPWRDPNTEAFF,-,-,TRBV18,TRBJ1-1
TGTGCCAGCAGCCCGGGAGCAGATGTCTCCTACAATGAGCAGTTCTTC,CASSPGADVSYNEQFF,-,-,TRBV11-3,TRBJ2-1
TGTGCCAGCAATTTAAAGGTCTGGGACAGGGACAATCAGCCCCAGCATTTT,CASNLKVWDRDNQPQHF,-,TRBD1,TRBV25-1,TRBJ1-5
TGCGCCAGCAGCTTCGGGGGGGCCCCTAGCTCCTACAATGAGCAGTTCTTC,CASSFGGAPSSYNEQFF,-,TRBD2,TRBV5-1,TRBJ2-1
TGTGCCAGCAGTGAGGGGGGGACCACAGATACGCAGTATTTT,CASSEGGTTDTQYF,-,TRBD2,TRBV25-1,TRBJ2-3
TGTGCCAGCAGTTACTCGGGGCCACCCATGAACACTGAAGCTTTCTTT,CASSYSGPPMNTEAFF,-,-,TRBV6-2/TRBV6-3,TRBJ1-1
TGTGCCAGCAGTTTTAATAGGGAGAATCAGCCCCAGCATTTT,CASSFNRENQPQHF,-,-,TRBV28,TRBJ1-5
TGTGCCACCAGCAGAGAAATGGGCGGCAGGGGTGATCAGCCCCAGCATTTT,CATSREMGGRGDQPQHF,-,-,TRBV15,TRBJ1-5
TGCGCCAGCAGCCAAGGGCGGGAGCGCACAGATACGCAGTATTTT,CASSQGRERTDTQYF,-,TRBD2,TRBV4-3,TRBJ2-3
TGCGCCAGCCAAAAGTTGGAGGGTGAAAAACTGTTTTTT,CASQKLEGEKLFF,few,-,TRBV10-2,TRBJ1-4
TGTGCCAGCAGCGCGGGAGGGACCCAGTACTTC,CASSAGGTQYF,-,TRBD2,TRBV9,TRBJ2-5
TGTGCCAGCAGTGCAGCGGGGGCCCGTAACAATGAGCAGTTCTTC,CASSAAGARNNEQFF,-,TRBD2,TRBV2,TRBJ2-1
TGTGCCAGCAGTTTATGGGGGGACCTCAATAATGAAAAACTGTTTTTT,CASSLWGDLNNEKLFF,-,-,TRBV27,TRBJ1-4
TGCGCCAACCTAGTAGCTTTCTTT,CANLVAFF,many,-,TRBV10-1,TRBJ1-1
TGTGCCAGCAGCTTAGTGACTAGCGGGTACTCCTACGAGCAGTACTTC,CASSLVTSGYSYEQYF,-,TRBD2,TRBV13,TRBJ2-7
TGTGCCAGCAGCCCCCAGGACAGGGTGGAGACCCAGTACTTC,CASSPQDRVETQYF,-,TRBD1,TRBV9,TRBJ2-5